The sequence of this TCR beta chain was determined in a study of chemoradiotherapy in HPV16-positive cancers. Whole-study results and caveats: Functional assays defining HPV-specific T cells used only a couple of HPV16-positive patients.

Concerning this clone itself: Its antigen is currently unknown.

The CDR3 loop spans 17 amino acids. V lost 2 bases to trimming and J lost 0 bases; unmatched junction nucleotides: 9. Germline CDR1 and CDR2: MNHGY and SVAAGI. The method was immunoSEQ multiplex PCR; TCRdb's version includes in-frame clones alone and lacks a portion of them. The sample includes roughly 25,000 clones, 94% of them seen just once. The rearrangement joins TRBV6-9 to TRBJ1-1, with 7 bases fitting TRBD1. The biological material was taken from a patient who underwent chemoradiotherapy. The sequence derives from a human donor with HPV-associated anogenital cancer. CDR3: CASSYPDRVYMNTEAFF. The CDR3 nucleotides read TGTGCCAGCAGTTATCCCGACAGGGTTTACATGAACACTGAAGCTTTCTTT.